This TCR beta chain was captured in a study of cytomegalovirus exposure and HLA in healthy donors. After removal of 1 base from V and 4 bases from J, the junction contained 3 bases not matched to a gene. The CDR3 has 15 amino acids. Germline lookup yields CDR1 SEHNR and CDR2 FQNEAQ (reference sequence). PCR primers comprised 60 Vbeta and 13 Jbeta primers. Some clones are missing from TCRdb's copy, which holds only in-frame ones; the method was immunoSEQ multiplex PCR. The data contain roughly 110,000 clones, around four fifths of them singletons. On this clone itself: Its antigen is as yet unknown.

Study-wide results and caveats: Researchers reported in a later analysis that a missense DCLRE1C variant was tied to TCR beta V- and J-gene trimming. The study carried out a later analysis of TCR beta sequences. It associated 16,951 of them with specific HLA alleles at a false discovery rate of 0.05.

This TCR derives from a man aged 25-45 years in good health and CMV-seronegative. The sequenced sample consisted of PBMCs. This chain connects TRBV7-9 to TRBJ1-5; TRBD1 agrees at 8 bases. The DNA of the CDR3 is TGTGCCAGCAGCTTAGGACAGGGGCGAAATCAGCCCCAGCATTTT. Translated, it gives CASSLGQGRNQPQHF.